These 29 T cell receptor beta chains originate from one sample sequenced in a study of cytomegalovirus exposure and HLA in healthy donors (TCRdb year 2017). The library was made by the immunoSEQ multiplex PCR assay. The multiplex PCR relied on a mix of 60 forward primers for TCR Vbeta segments and 13 reverse primers for TCR Jbeta segments. Sourced from immuneACCESS, this table was stored by TCRdb with only in-frame sequences that have V and J called. A share of the clones is absent; for the studies checked, an unresolved V gene accounts for under half, and the remainder has no known explanation. The sample records about 180,000 clones, roughly 80% of which are singletons. Jointly, the top ten make up about 2.4% of the sample. Specimen: PBMCs. These receptors were obtained from a male donor in good health and CMV-seronegative.

This clone was detected once. The chain joins TRBV6-6 to TRBJ2-5, with 8 positions matching TRBD1. Trimming at V came to 2 bases and at J to 4 bases, leaving 3 bases not matched to a gene. There are 14 residues in the CDR3. Germline CDR1 and CDR2: MNHNY and SVGAGI (reference sequence). The CDR3 protein is CASSYPGQGETQYF. DNA of the CDR3: TGTGCCAGCAGTTACCCCGGACAGGGAGAGACCCAGTACTTC.

The rearrangement links TRBV25-1 to TRBJ1-1; maybe TRBD1 (6 bases). Germline CDR1 and CDR2: MGHDK and SYGVNS. This CDR3 has 15 residues. V lost 4 bases and J lost 11, with 23 bases in between. DNA of the CDR3: TGTGCCAGCAGTGGTTTCGCAGGGGCGCTTTCGACGGCTTTCTTT. Its protein is CASSGFAGALSTAFF.

This clone was counted a single time. The chain joins TRBV18 to TRBJ1-1; TRBD1 agrees at 9 bases. The CDR3 has 17 residues. Losses at the gene ends were 0 bases for V and 1 base for J; bases not matched to a gene: 6. Germline V CDR1 and CDR2: KGHSH, LQKENI. Written as DNA, the CDR3 is TGTGCCAGCTCACCACCGAGGACAGGGGTCGGGAACACTGAAGCTTTCTTT. Protein: CASSPPRTGVGNTEAFF.

In this sample, this clone turned up a few times. J is TRBJ1-5 and V is TRBV6-6; TRBD1 matches at 7 bases. The CDR3 covers 16 residues. The V gene end was trimmed by 0 bases and the J gene end by 3 bases; junction bases not matched to a gene: 5. Germline lookup yields CDR1 MNHNY and CDR2 SVGAGI (reference sequence). This CDR3 reads CASSYSRGSDNQPQHF. CDR3 bases: TGTGCCAGCAGTTACTCCAGGGGGTCGGACAATCAGCCCCAGCATTTT.

This clone was seen repeatedly, ten times or more. The chain employs TRBV5-6 and TRBJ2-1; 7 bases fit TRBD1. The junction had 6 bases not matched to a gene; V was cut back by 0 bases and J by 3 bases. Germline V gene sequence: CDR1 SGHDT, CDR2 YYEEEE. The CDR3 is made up of 16 amino acids. DNA for the CDR3: TGTGCCAGCAGCTTGGATGGGACAGACAACTACAATGAGCAGTTCTTC. Its translation is CASSLDGTDNYNEQFF.

For this clone: At one end the junction does not follow the germline gene, possibly because of a read error. V and J are TRBV27 and TRBJ2-1; weak D call: TRBD1 (6 bases). Germline loops: CDR1 MNHEY, CDR2 SMNVEV (reference sequence). There are 13 residues in the CDR3. CDR3 in amino acids: CASSTPRGNEQLF. The CDR3 coding sequence is TGTGCCAGCAGTACGCCCAGGGGTAATGAGCAGCTCTTC.

The chain links TRBV4-1 to TRBJ1-2, with D possibly being TRBD1 (5 bases). Trimming took off 0 bases at V and 4 bases at J, with 9 bases between the two ends. This CDR3 region has 14 residues. Looked up from germline, CDR1 is MGHRA and CDR2 is YSYEKL. The CDR3 coding sequence is TGCGCCAGCAGCCAAGATCCGACAGTCTATGGCTACACCTTC. Translation gives CASSQDPTVYGYTF.

The chain recombines TRBV4-3 with TRBJ2-7; maybe TRBD1 (6 bases). Germline V gene sequence: CDR1 LGHNA, CDR2 YSLEER. The CDR3 extends over 17 amino acids. Trimming removed 0 bases at V and 4 bases at J, with 19 bases between. The CDR3 sequence: CASSQEIGTGCPYEQYF. DNA for the CDR3: TGCGCCAGCAGCCAAGAAATCGGTACAGGGTGCCCGTACGAGCAGTACTTC.

The chain joins TRBV7-9 to TRBJ2-5, with a weak D call TRBD1 (5 bases). This CDR3 comprises 14 residues. V lost 3 bases, J lost 2 bases, and 10 bases lay in between. Per the germline V gene, CDR1 is SEHNR and CDR2 is FQNEAQ (reference sequence). The CDR3 DNA reads as TGTGCCAGCAGCTTTCTCCCAGGGCAAGAGACCCAGTACTTC. Translating gives CASSFLPGQETQYF.

The chain has TRBV5-1 and TRBJ1-5, with 7 positions matching TRBD1. CDR3 length equals 14 residues. With 2 bases clipped from V and 4 bases from J, the junction kept 3 bases outside the gene matches. Germline assignment: CDR1 SGHRS and CDR2 YFSETQ. Here the CDR3 DNA reads TGCGCCAGCAGCTTAGGGGGCGCGAATCAGCCCCAGCATTTT. It is translated as CASSLGGANQPQHF.

Only one count was recorded for this clone. The rearrangement joins TRBV25-1 to TRBJ1-2; D perhaps matches TRBD1 (5 bases). Trimming removed 4 bases at V and 4 bases at J, with 16 bases between. This CDR3 is 15 amino acids long. The germline gives CDR1 MGHDK, CDR2 SYGVNS. The CDR3 sequence: CASSVSGSGGYGYTF. CDR3 DNA sequence: TGTGCCAGCAGTGTATCCGGCTCCGGGGGCTATGGCTACACCTTC.

V usage is TRBV2 and J usage is TRBJ1-6, with 8 bases lining up with TRBD1. From germline, CDR1 is SNHLY and CDR2 FYNNEI. Trimming removed 4 bases from V and 7 bases from J; junction bases left unmatched: 9. There are 16 residues in the CDR3. CDR3 DNA sequence: TGTGCCAGCAGTGTGCGAAGACAGGGGCAAAATTCACCCCTCCACTTT. Translation gives CASSVRRQGQNSPLHF. Variable domain in full (rest from reference TRBV2 and TRBJ1-6): EPEVTQTPSHQVTQMGQEVILRCVPISNHLYFYWYRQILGQKVEFLVSFYNNEISEKSEIFDDQFSVERPDGSNFTLKIRSTKLEDSAMYFCASSVRRQGQNSPLHFGNGTRLTVT.

The chain joins TRBV4-3 to TRBJ2-1, with D possibly being TRBD2 (5 bases). V gave up 2 bases and J gave up 0 bases, with 8 bases separating them. The length of the CDR3 is 15 residues. The germline CDR1 and CDR2 sequences are LGHNA and YSLEER. CDR3 residues: CASSQTSFSYNEQFF. CDR3 bases: TGCGCCAGCAGCCAAACTAGTTTCTCCTACAATGAGCAGTTCTTC.

This sequence joins TRBV7-2 and TRBJ2-7, with a tentative D call TRBD2 (6 bases). CDR3 length: 15 residues. Between the trimmed V and J ends, which lost 5 bases and 4 bases, there was a span of 18 bases. CDR1 and CDR2 from the germline V gene are SGHTA and FQGNSA. The chain's CDR3 is CASSQEGGPYYEQYF. CDR3 nucleotide sequence: TGTGCCAGCAGCCAGGAGGGCGGACCATATTACGAGCAGTACTTC.

The chain employs TRBV5-1 and TRBJ1-2; D perhaps matches TRBD1 (5 bases). Germline V gives CDR1 SGHRS, CDR2 YFSETQ. The CDR3 totals 15 residues. V was trimmed by 3 bases and J by 2 bases, leaving 14 bases between them. CDR3 DNA: TGCGCCAGCAGCTGGGGGACTGTCGGCAACTATGGCTACACCTTC. Translation gives CASSWGTVGNYGYTF.

This chain joins TRBV27 and TRBJ2-5, with D possibly matching TRBD1 (5 bases). The germline CDR1 and CDR2 sequences are MNHEY and SMNVEV (reference sequence). The CDR3 runs to 14 residues. Trimming shortened V by 5 bases and J by 5 bases, and 15 bases separated the two germline ends. The CDR3 is CASSIRQPQETQYF. CDR3 nucleotides: TGTGCCAGCAGTATACGACAGCCCCAGGAGACCCAGTACTTC.

This chain uses TRBV21-1 with TRBJ2-1; the table assigns TRBD1, which was not confirmed against the DNA. TRBV21-1 is reported as a pseudogene. The CDR3 loop spans 15 amino acids. This CDR3 is CASSKNSTGKDEQFF. DNA for the CDR3: TGTGCCAGCAGCAAAAATTCGACAGGGAAAGATGAGCAGTTCTTC.

The chain couples TRBV6-1 to TRBJ2-1; D unresolved. Per germline, CDR1 MNHNS and CDR2 SASEGT. This CDR3 region has 13 residues. V was shortened by 3 bases and J by 5 bases, with 8 bases between the two germline ends. The CDR3 nucleotides read TGTGCCAGCAGTGAGCGCAGGAACAATGAGCAGTTCTTC. Its protein product is CASSERRNNEQFF.

The rearrangement links TRBV6-1 to TRBJ2-1; no definite D call. The ends were cut back, 3 bases at V and 3 bases at J, with 6 bases in the middle. The CDR3 sequence is 13 residues long. Germline CDR1 MNHNS, CDR2 SASEGT. The CDR3 reads CASSDNYYNEQFF. The CDR3 DNA reads TGTGCCAGCAGTGATAACTACTACAATGAGCAGTTCTTC.

The CDR3 sequence: CASSMAQGEICNQPQHF. The CDR3 DNA is TGTGCCAGCAGCATGGCTCAGGGGGAGATTTGCAATCAGCCCCAGCATTTT. The chain uses TRBV21-1 and TRBJ1-5; TRBD1 is taken as the D call from the table, unchecked against the DNA. TRBV21-1 is described as a pseudogene. CDR3 length: 17 residues.

The chain joins TRBV5-4 to TRBJ2-7; 9 bases align to TRBD2. Per the germline V gene, CDR1 is SGHNT and CDR2 is YYREEE (reference sequence). The CDR3 totals 15 residues. With 3 bases clipped from V and 3 bases from J, the junction kept 7 bases outside the gene matches. CDR3 in DNA: TGTGCCAGCAGCTCGAAAGGGACTAGCTACTACGAGCAGTACTTC. It codes for CASSSKGTSYYEQYF. Based on the CDR3 plus reference TRBV5-4 and TRBJ2-7, the full variable domain is ETGVTQSPTHLIKTRGQQVTLRCSSQSGHNTVSWYQQALGQGPQFIFQYYREEENGRGNFPPRFSGLQFPNYSSELNVNALELDDSALYLCASSSKGTSYYEQYFGPGTRLTVT.

The chain recombines TRBV7-2 with TRBJ2-5; 13 nucleotides match TRBD2. Germline lookup yields CDR1 SGHTA and CDR2 FQGNSA. V dropped 1 base and J dropped 3; count of bases not matched to a gene: 5. The CDR3 has 17 residues. The CDR3 DNA reads TGTGCCAGCAGCTTAGACGGGACTAGCGGGATTAAAGAGACCCAGTACTTC. Its translation: CASSLDGTSGIKETQYF.

CDR3: CASRDGGATNEKLFF. In DNA, the CDR3 is TGTGCCAGCCGGGACGGGGGAGCAACTAATGAAAAACTGTTTTTT. J is TRBJ1-4 and V is TRBV5-4; a possible D gene is TRBD1 (5 bases). V was cut by 7 bases and J by 0 bases, with 13 bases left in between. The CDR3 loop spans 15 amino acids. From germline, CDR1 is SGHNT and CDR2 YYREEE (reference sequence).

In this sample, this clone turned up once. The chain combines TRBV29-1 with TRBJ2-7, with 11 nucleotides matching TRBD1. In germline, CDR1 is SQVTM, CDR2 ANQGSEA. CDR3 length equals 14 residues. Unmatched junction bases numbered 12, after V lost 7 bases and J lost 7 bases. CDR3 bases: TGCAGCGGGGGCGTGGGGACAGGGGGTAAAGAGCAGTACTTC. It codes for CSGGVGTGGKEQYF.

V and J are TRBV5-1 and TRBJ2-5; TRBD2 is a possible D gene (6 bases). CDR3 size: 16 residues. The ends were cut back, 2 bases at V and 3 bases at J, with 17 bases in the middle. Germline CDR1 and CDR2: SGHRS and YFSETQ. The CDR3 reads CASSLNYGRTEETQYF. In DNA, the CDR3 is TGCGCCAGCAGCTTAAATTACGGGAGAACGGAAGAGACCCAGTACTTC.

The CDR3 DNA is TGCGCCAGCAGCCAAGATATCGCGGGGGGCCAAGAGACCCAGTACTTC. It yields the protein CASSQDIAGGQETQYF. The chain couples TRBV4-3 to TRBJ2-5, with TRBD2 identical over 8 bases. CDR1 is LGHNA and CDR2 is YSLEER in the germline V gene. The CDR3 contains 16 residues. V lost 0 bases, J lost 1 base, and 4 bases stayed unmatched.

The sample holds a few counts of this clone. J is TRBJ1-1 and V is TRBV7-9; the match to TRBD1 covers 10 bases. CDR3 size: 17 residues. The V gene end was trimmed by 5 bases and the J gene end by 0 bases; junction bases not matched to a gene: 9. The germline V gene has CDR1 SEHNR and CDR2 FQNEAQ (reference sequence). The CDR3 here is CASSPRDRGTVNTEAFF. Written as DNA, the CDR3 is TGTGCCAGCAGCCCACGGGACAGGGGTACGGTGAACACTGAAGCTTTCTTT.

The chain has TRBV4-3 and TRBJ2-4; 11 bases are a match to TRBD2. CDR1 and CDR2 from the germline V gene are LGHNA and YSLEER. The length of the CDR3 is 17 residues. The V gene end was trimmed by 3 bases and the J gene end by 1 base; junction bases not matched to a gene: 5. CDR3 sequence reads: CASSQGLAAPAKNIQYF. The CDR3 bases are TGCGCCAGCAGCCAGGGACTAGCGGCCCCCGCCAAAAACATTCAGTACTTC.

This clone was recorded a few times. The V call is TRBV30, the J call TRBJ2-3; D perhaps matches TRBD2 (6 bases). The germline gives CDR1 GTSNPN, CDR2 SVGIG (reference sequence). V lost 1 base to trimming and J lost 2 bases, with 22 bases between them. The CDR3 covers 18 residues. CDR3 coding DNA: TGTGCCTGGAGTGCCCCTATAGGAGGGGTCGCGTACACAGATACGCAGTATTTT. Translated, it gives CAWSAPIGGVAYTDTQYF.